This TCR beta chain was found in a study of blood T cells in healthy people across ages. The study drew donors from healthy Caucasian individuals in Russia aged about 6 to 95. This clonotype has a handful of counts. The target antigen is unknown. General study findings and limits: Naive CD4+ cells and diversity were both higher in long-lived donors than in aged donors.

Primed by a sample-barcoded 5' primer and a J-beta primer mix, a second PCR proceeded for 7 to 11 cycles. TCRdb analysed the 5' RACE reads with MiXCR anew, one entry per CDR3 protein. The profile shows 1.5 million to 2 million distinct CDR3 sequences, 28% of them singletons. Germline V CDR1 and CDR2: ENHRY, SYGVKD. CDR3 length: 17 residues. The V segment lost 0 bases and the J segment 8 bases; nucleotides outside the gene matches: 12. This clonotype originated in a woman aged 25 to 39 in good health. This chain links TRBV10-3 with TRBJ1-1; 10 bases agree with TRBD1. The sample taken for sequencing was blood. The CDR3 region is CAISESTRDRGFAEAFF. The CDR3 DNA reads TGTGCCATCAGTGAGTCGACTAGGGACAGGGGATTCGCGGAAGCTTTCTTT.